The entry that follows covers one T cell receptor beta chain sequence. Distinct nucleotide sequences in the sample also encode this CDR3. In the study's own analysis: The assay estimated nucleated cells by amplifying reference gene primers. Produced via immunoSEQ multiplex PCR; TCRdb's table is partial and in-frame only. The DNA was the basis for D and trimming; V, J and clone size are from that table. This sample yields about 140,000 clones, of which over 80% are seen a single time; around 9% belongs to the top ten. The sample originates from a study of blood T cell repertoires in COVID-19. About the study: There were acute and convalescent COVID-19 samples, and they came from the United States, Italy and Spain.

The germline V gene has CDR1 MNHEY and CDR2 SVGAGI. Trimming removed 0 bases from V and 3 bases from J, with 5 bases in between. There are 13 residues in the CDR3. This receptor was identified in a man younger than 40 with COVID-19, enrolled during active disease. Input material: peripheral blood. This chain connects TRBV6-5 to TRBJ2-5; weak D call: TRBD2 (5 bases). The CDR3 spells CASSYSGEETQYF. The DNA of the CDR3 is TGTGCCAGCAGTTACTCGGGAGAAGAGACCCAGTACTTC.